One and the same sample provided the 3 T cell receptor beta chains below, sequenced in a study of cytomegalovirus exposure and HLA in healthy donors. The PCR ran on 60 Vbeta and 13 Jbeta primers. TCRdb's copy holds only in-frame clones and misses some; the assay was immunoSEQ multiplex PCR. The data hold about 140,000 clones, with about three quarters observed a single time. The source material was PBMCs. All receptors come from a woman aged 25-40 years in good health and CMV-seronegative.

The chain recombines TRBV2 with TRBJ1-2; 10 positions agree with TRBD1. The CDR3 sequence is 15 residues long. Germline V gene sequence: CDR1 SNHLY, CDR2 FYNNEI. J was trimmed by 0 bases and V by 8 bases; bases with no gene match: 6. CDR3 DNA sequence: TGTGCCAGCCAGACAGGGGGCTCAGCTAACTATGGCTACACCTTC. Its translation is CASQTGGSANYGYTF.

This clone was found once. The V call is TRBV4-2, the J call TRBJ1-2, with TRBD1 matching 11 bases. CDR3 length: 16 residues. In germline, CDR1 is LGHNA, CDR2 YNFKEQ. After removal of 4 bases from V and 8 bases from J, the junction contained 12 bases not matched to a gene. In DNA, the CDR3 is TGTGCCAGCAGCCTAGTGGGAGGACAGGGGGCGGGGGGCTACACCTTC. Its protein is CASSLVGGQGAGGYTF.

This chain joins TRBV7-3 and TRBJ2-1, with D perhaps TRBD1 (6 bases). The CDR3 contains 15 residues. V was trimmed by 5 bases and J by 0 bases, leaving 11 bases between them. CDR1 and CDR2 (germline): SGHTA, FQGTGA. The CDR3 bases are TGTGCCAGCAGCCCGCAGGGGAGCTCCTACAATGAGCAGTTCTTC. Translated, it gives CASSPQGSSYNEQFF.